This T cell receptor (beta chain) was observed in a study of shared clonotypes between healthy human individuals. Study-level information: Sampling drew on donors who were a couple of women and a few men aged 18 to 49.

Each of the donors was a healthy adult who was HIV-negative and had not had a recent acute infection or vaccination. Unsorted samples, those not sorted, used approximately 88 million PBMCs for genomic DNA. Germline CDR1 and CDR2: MNHEY and SVGAGI. Trimming at V came to 5 bases and at J to 2 bases, leaving 5 bases not matched to a gene. The CDR3 runs 15 residues. The genomic DNA of each subset was split evenly across several immunoSEQ plates. Generated by immunoSEQ multiplex PCR, the TCRdb table keeps only in-frame clones and is missing some. In the table there are about 510,000 clones, around 79% of which are singletons.

The chain carries TRBV6-5 and TRBJ1-3; TRBD1 aligns across 8 bases. The sequencing input was PBMCs. The sequence came from a woman in her thirties or forties in good health. Some clones in this sample may be carry-over from other donors' samples. The chain's CDR3 is CASSLDRGAGNTIYF. CDR3 bases: TGTGCCAGCAGTCTAGACAGGGGTGCTGGAAACACCATATATTTT.